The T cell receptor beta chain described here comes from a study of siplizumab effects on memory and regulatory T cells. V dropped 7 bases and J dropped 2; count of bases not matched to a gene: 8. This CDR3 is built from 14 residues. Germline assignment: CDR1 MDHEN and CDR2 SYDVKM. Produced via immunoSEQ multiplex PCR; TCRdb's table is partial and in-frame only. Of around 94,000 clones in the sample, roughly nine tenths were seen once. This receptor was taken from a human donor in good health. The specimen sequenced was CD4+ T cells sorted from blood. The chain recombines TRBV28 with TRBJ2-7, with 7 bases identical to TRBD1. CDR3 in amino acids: CASTRTGLTYEQYF. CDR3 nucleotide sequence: TGTGCCAGCACACGGACAGGTCTTACCTACGAGCAGTACTTC. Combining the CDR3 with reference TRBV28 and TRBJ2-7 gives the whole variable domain DVKVTQSSRYLVKRTGEKVFLECVQDMDHENMFWYRQDPGLGLRLIYFSYDVKMKEKGDIPEGYSVSREKKERFSLILESASTNQTSMYLCASTRTGLTYEQYFGPGTRLTVT.